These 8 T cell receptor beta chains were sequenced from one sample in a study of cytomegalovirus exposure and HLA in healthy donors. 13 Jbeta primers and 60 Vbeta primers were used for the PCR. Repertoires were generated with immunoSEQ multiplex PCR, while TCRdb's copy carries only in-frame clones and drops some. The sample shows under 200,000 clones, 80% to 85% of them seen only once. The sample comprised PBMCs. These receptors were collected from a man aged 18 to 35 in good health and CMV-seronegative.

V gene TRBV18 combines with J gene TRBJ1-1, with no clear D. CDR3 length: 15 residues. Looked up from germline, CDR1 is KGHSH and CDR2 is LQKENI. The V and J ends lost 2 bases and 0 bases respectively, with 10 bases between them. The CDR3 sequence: CASSPGQTMNTEAFF. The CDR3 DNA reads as TGTGCCAGCTCACCAGGGCAGACAATGAACACTGAAGCTTTCTTT.

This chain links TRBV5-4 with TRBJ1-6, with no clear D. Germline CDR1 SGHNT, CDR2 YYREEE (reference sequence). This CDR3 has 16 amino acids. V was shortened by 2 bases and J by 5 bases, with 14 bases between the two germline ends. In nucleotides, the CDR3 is TGTGCCAGCAGCTTTTCCGGCAGGACTAATAATTCACCCCTCCACTTT. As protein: CASSFSGRTNNSPLHF.

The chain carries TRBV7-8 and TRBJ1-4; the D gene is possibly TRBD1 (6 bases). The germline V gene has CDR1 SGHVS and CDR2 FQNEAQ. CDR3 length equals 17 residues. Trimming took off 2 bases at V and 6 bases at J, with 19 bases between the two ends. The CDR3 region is CASSLRLAGGGYEKLFF. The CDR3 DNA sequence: TGTGCCAGCAGCTTACGACTGGCGGGGGGCGGTTATGAAAAACTGTTTTTT.

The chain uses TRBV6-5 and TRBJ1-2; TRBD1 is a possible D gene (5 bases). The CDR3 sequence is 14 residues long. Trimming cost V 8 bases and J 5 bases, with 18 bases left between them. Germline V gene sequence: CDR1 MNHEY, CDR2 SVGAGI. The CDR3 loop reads CASSRKGRLYGYTF. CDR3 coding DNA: TGTGCCAGCTCCCGGAAGGGGAGGCTATATGGCTACACCTTC.

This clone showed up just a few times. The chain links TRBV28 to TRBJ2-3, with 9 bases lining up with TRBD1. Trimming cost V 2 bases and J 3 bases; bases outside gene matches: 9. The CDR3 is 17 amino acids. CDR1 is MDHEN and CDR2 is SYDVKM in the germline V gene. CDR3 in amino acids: CASSLQDRGEGTDTQYF. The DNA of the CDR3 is TGTGCCAGCAGTTTACAGGACAGGGGCGAGGGTACAGATACGCAGTATTTT. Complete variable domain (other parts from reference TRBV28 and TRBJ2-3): DVKVTQSSRYLVKRTGEKVFLECVQDMDHENMFWYRQDPGLGLRLIYFSYDVKMKEKGDIPEGYSVSREKKERFSLILESASTNQTSMYLCASSLQDRGEGTDTQYFGPGTRLTVL.

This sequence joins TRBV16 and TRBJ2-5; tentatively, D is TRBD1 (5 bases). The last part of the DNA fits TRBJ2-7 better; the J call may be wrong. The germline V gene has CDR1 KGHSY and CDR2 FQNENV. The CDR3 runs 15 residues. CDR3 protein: CASSPQGVGSYEQYF. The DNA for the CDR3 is TGTGCCAGCAGCCCGCAGGGTGTTGGCTCCTACGAGCAGTACTTC.

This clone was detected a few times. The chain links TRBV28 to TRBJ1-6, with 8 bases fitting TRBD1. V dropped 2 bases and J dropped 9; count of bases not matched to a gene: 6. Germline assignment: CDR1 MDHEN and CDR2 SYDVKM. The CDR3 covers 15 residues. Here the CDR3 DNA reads TGTGCCAGCAGTTTAGGGCAGGGGGCTGTTTCACCCCTCCACTTT. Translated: CASSLGQGAVSPLHF.

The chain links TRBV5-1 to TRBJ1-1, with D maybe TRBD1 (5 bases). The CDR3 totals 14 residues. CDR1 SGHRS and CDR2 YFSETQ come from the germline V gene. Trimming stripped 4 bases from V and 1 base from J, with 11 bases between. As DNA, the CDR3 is TGCGCCAGCAGCGCCACAGGTTCGAACACTGAAGCTTTCTTT. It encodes CASSATGSNTEAFF.